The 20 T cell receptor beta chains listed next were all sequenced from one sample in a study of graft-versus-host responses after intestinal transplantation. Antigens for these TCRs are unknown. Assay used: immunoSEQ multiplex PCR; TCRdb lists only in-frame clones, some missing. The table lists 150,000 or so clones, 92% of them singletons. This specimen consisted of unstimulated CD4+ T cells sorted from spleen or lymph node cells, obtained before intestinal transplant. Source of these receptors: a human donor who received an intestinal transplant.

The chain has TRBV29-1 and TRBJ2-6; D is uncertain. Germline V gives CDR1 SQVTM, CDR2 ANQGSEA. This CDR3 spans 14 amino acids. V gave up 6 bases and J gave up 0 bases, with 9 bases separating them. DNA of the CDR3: TGCAGCGTGCCCTTGGTCTCTGGGGCCAACGTCCTGACTTTC. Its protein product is CSVPLVSGANVLTF.

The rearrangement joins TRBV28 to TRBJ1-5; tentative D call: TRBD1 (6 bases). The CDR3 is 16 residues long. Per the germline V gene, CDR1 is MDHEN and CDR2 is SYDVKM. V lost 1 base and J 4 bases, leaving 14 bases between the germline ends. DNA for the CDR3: TGTGCCAGCAGTTTATTGTCCCAGGGGAATAATCAGCCCCAGCATTTT. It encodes CASSLLSQGNNQPQHF.

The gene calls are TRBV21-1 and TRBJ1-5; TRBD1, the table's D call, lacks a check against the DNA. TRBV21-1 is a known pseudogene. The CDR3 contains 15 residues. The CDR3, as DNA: TGTGCCAGCAGTATTCCGGGACATAAAAATCAGCCCCAGCATTTT. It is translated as CASSIPGHKNQPQHF.

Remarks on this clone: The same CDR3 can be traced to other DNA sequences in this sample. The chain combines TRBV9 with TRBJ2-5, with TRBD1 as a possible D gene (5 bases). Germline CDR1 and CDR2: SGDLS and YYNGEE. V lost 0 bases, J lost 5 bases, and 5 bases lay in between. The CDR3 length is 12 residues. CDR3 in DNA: TGTGCCAGCAGCGTAGAGGGGGAGACCCAGTACTTC. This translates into CASSVEGETQYF.

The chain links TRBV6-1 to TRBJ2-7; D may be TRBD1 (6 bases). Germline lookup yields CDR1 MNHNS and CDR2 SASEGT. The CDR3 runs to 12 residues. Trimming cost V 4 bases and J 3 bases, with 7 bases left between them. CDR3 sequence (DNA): TGTGCCAGCAGTGTGACAGGCTACGAGCAGTACTTC. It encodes CASSVTGYEQYF.

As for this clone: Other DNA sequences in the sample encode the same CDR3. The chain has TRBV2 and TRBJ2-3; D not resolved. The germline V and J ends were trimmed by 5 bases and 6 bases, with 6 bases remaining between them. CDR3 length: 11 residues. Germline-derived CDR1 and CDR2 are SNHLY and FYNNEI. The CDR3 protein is CASSRTDTQYF. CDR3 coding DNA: TGTGCCAGCAGTCGGACGGATACGCAGTATTTT.

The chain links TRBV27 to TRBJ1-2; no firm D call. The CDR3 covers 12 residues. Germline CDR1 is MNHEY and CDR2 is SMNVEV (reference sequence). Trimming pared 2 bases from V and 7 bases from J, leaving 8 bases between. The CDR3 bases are TGTGCCAGCAGTTTAAATGGTTTTGGCTACACCTTC. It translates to CASSLNGFGYTF.

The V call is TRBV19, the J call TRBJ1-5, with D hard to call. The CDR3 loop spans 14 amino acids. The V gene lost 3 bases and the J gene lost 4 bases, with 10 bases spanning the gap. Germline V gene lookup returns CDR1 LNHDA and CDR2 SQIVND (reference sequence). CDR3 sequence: CASSMPYWNQPQHF. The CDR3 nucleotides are TGTGCCAGTAGTATGCCGTATTGGAATCAGCCCCAGCATTTT.

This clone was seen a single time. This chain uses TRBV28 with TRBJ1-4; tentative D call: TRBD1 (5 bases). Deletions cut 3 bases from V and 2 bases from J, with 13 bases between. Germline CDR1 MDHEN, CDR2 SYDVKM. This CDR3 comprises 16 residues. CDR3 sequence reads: CASSLRGIVTNEKLFF. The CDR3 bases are TGTGCCAGCAGTTTGCGGGGGATTGTCACTAATGAAAAACTGTTTTTT.

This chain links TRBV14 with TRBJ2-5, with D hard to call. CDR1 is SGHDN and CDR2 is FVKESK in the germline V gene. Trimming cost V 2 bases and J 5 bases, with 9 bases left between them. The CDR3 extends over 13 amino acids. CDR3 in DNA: TGTGCCAGCAGCCAACGTCTGGGGGAGACCCAGTACTTC. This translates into CASSQRLGETQYF.

The CDR3 bases are TGTGCCAGCAGTAAGGGGAGACAGGGGGGTTCCGGGGAGCTGTTTTTT. It yields the protein CASSKGRQGGSGELFF. This chain connects TRBV9 to TRBJ2-2, with 9 positions matching TRBD1. Per the germline V gene, CDR1 is SGDLS and CDR2 is YYNGEE. The V and J ends lost 5 bases and 6 bases, in that order; junction bases with no gene match: 11. The CDR3 sequence is 16 residues long.

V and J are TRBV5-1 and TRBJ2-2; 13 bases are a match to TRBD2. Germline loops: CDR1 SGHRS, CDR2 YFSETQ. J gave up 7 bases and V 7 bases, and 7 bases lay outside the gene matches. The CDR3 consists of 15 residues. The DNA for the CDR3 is TGCGCCAGCGGACTAGCGGGAGTATCTGGCGGGGAGCTGTTTTTT. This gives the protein CASGLAGVSGGELFF.

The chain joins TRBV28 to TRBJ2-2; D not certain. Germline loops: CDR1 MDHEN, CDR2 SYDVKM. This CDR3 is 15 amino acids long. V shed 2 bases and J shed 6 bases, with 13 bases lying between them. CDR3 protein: CASSLNRVHPGELFF. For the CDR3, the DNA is TGTGCCAGCAGTTTAAACCGGGTGCACCCCGGGGAGCTGTTTTTT.

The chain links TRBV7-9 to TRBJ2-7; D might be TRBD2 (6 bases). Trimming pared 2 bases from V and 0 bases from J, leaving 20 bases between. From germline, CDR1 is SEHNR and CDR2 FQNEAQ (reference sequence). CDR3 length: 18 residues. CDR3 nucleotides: TGTGCCAGCAGCTTATCACGAGCTAGCGCCTTAAGCTCCTACGAGCAGTACTTC. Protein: CASSLSRASALSSYEQYF.

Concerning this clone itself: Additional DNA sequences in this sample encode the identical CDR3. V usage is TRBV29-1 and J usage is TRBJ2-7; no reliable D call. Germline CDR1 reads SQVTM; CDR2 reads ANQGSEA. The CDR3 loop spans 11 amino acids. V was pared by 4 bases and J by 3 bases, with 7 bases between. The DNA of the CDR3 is TGCAGCGTTGTCTCCATCTACGAGCAGTACTTC. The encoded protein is CSVVSIYEQYF.

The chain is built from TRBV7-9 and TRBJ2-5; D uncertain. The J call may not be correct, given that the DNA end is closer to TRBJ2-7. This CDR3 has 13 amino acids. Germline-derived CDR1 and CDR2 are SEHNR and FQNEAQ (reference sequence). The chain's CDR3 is CASSLGPSYEQYF. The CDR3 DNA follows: TGTGCCAGCAGCTTAGGGCCTTCCTACGAGCAGTACTTC.

CDR3 DNA: TGTGCCTGGAGTATGGGGAACCCTGAGCCCCAGCATTTT. Its translation is CAWSMGNPEPQHF. The genes are TRBV30 and TRBJ1-5; no definite D call. The CDR3 consists of 13 residues. The V end lost 2 bases, the J end lost 8 bases, and 13 bases lay between the germline ends. CDR1 is GTSNPN, CDR2 SVGIG, per germline (reference sequence).

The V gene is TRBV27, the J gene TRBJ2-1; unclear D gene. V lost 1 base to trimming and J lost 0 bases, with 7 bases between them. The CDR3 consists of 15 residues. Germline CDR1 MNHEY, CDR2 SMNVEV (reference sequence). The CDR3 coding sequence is TGTGCCAGCAGTTTATTAAAGAGCTCCTACAATGAGCAGTTCTTC. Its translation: CASSLLKSSYNEQFF.

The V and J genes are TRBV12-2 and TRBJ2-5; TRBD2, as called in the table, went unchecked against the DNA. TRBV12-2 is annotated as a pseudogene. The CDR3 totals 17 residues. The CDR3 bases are TGTGCAAGTCGCTTAGAAAAGGTTAAGACTGGGGCGGGGGAGCAGTACTTC. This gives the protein CASRLEKVKTGAGEQYF.

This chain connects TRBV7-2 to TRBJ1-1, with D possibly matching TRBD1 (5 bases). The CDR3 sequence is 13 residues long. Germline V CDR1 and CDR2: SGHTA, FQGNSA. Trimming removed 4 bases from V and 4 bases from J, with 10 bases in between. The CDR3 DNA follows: TGTGCCAGCAGCTATGACAGCGTCACTGAAGCTTTCTTT. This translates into CASSYDSVTEAFF.